This T cell receptor beta chain is drawn from a study of regulatory T cells in long-lasting Graves disease. Construction of TCR beta libraries relied on iRepertoire HTBI primers and on Arm-PCR targeting CDR3 regions. Using its own MiXCR run on the multiplex PCR reads, TCRdb lists one record per CDR3 protein. The sample gives some 500,000 distinct CDR3 sequences, 13% of which show up once; 8.5% to 10% is in the top ten. This clonotype was picked up many times. The antigen is unknown. Germline CDR1 is SGHRS and CDR2 is YFSETQ. V was shortened by 0 bases and J by 5 bases, with 12 bases between the two germline ends. The CDR3 extends over 14 amino acids. Findings and caveats of the study: Persistent disease favored TRBV28, TRBJ1-2 and TRBJ2-5.

This sample's time point: newly diagnosed GD, antithyroid drugs for less than 3 months. PBMC RNA was the source of the TCR library. A further study also used this sample, focusing on T cells in Graves' hyperthyroidism and ophthalmopathy. As that study records: In the first-round RT-PCR of the TCR CDR3, the HTBI primer set was used.

The sequenced sample was peripheral blood mononuclear cells (PBMCs), obtained at new diagnosis, from a patient treated with antithyroid drugs. The TCR comes from a man aged 25 to 45 with Graves disease. The chain is built from TRBV5-1 and TRBJ2-7; a possible D gene is TRBD2 (6 bases). The DNA of the CDR3 is TGCGCCAGCAGCTTGGAAGGAGGGCGGCACGAGCAGTACTTC. As protein: CASSLEGGRHEQYF.